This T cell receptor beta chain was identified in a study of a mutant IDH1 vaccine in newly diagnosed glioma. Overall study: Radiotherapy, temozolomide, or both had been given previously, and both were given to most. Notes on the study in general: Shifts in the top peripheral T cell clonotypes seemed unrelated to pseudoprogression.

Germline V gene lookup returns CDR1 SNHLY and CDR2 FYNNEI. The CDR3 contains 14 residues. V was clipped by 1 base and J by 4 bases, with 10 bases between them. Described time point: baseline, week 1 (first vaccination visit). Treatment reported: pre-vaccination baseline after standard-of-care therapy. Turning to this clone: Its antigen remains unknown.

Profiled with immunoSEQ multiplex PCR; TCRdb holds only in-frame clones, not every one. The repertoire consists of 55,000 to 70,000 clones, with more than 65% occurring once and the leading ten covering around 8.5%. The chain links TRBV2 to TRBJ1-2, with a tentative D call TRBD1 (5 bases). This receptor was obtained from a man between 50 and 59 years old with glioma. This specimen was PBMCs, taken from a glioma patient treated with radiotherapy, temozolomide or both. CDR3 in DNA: TGTGCCAGCAGTGAAGAGGCAGGGATCTATGGCTACACCTTC. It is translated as CASSEEAGIYGYTF.